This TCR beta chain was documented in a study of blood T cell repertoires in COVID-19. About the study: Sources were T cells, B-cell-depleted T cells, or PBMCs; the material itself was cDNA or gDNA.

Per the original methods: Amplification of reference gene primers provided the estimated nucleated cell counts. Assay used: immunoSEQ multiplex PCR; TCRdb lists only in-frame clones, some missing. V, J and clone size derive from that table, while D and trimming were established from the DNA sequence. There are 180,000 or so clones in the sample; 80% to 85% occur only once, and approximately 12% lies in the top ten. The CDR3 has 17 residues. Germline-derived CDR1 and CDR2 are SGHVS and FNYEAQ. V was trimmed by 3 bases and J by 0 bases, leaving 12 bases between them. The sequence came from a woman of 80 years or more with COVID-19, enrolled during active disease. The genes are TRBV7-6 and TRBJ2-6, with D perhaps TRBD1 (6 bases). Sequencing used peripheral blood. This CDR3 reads CASSLDSLGSGANVLTF. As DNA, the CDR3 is TGTGCCAGCAGCTTGGACAGCCTTGGCTCTGGGGCCAACGTCCTGACTTTC.